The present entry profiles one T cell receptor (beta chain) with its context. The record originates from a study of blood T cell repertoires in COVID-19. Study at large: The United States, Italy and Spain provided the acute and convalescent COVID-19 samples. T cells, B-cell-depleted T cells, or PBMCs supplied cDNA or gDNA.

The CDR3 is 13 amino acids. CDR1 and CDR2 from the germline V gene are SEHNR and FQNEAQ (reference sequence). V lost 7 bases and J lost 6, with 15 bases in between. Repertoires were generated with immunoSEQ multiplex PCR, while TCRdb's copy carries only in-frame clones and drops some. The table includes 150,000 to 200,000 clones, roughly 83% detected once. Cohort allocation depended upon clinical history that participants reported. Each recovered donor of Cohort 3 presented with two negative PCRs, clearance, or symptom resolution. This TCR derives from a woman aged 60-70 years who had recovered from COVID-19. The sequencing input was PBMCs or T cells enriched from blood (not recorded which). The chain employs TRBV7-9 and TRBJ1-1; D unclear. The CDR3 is CASIETTESEAFF. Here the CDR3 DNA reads TGTGCCAGCATCGAGACAACCGAGTCTGAAGCTTTCTTT.